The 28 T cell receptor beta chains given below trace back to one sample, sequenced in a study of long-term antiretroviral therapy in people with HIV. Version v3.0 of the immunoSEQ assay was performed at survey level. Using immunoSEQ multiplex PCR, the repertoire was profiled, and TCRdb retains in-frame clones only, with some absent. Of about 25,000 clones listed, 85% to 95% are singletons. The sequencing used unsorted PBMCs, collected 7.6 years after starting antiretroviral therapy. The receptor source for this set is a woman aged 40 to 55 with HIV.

The CDR3 nucleotides are TGTGCCAGCTCACCACCATCCACCGGGGAGCTGTTTTTT. This sequence encodes CASSPPSTGELFF. The chain joins TRBV18 to TRBJ2-2; D uncertain. This CDR3 comprises 13 residues. Looked up from germline, CDR1 is KGHSH and CDR2 is LQKENI. The V end lost 0 bases, the J end lost 4 bases, and 3 bases lay between the germline ends.

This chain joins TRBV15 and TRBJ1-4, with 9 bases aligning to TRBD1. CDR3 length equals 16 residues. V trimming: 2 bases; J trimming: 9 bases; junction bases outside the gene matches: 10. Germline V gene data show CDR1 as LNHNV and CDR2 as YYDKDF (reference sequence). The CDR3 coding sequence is TGTGCCACCAGCAGACTCAGTCCGGGACAGGGCCAAAAACTGTTTTTT. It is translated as CATSRLSPGQGQKLFF.

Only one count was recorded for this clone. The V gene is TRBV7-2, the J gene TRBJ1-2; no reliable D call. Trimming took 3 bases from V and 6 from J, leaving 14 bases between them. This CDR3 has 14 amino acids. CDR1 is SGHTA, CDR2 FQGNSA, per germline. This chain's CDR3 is CASSFDGVGNGYTF. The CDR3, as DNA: TGTGCCAGCAGCTTCGACGGAGTCGGGAATGGCTACACCTTC.

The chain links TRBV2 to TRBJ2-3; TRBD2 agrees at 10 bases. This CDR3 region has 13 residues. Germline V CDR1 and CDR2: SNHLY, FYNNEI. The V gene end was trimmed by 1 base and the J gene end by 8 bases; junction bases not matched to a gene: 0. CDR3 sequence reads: CASSEGTSGTQYF. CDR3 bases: TGTGCCAGCAGTGAAGGGACTAGCGGTACGCAGTATTTT.

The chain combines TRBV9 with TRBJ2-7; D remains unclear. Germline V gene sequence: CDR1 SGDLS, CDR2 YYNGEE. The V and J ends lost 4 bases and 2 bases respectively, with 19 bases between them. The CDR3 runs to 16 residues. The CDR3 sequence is CASSPGPLGVTYEQYF. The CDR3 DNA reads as TGTGCCAGCAGCCCTGGCCCCCTTGGAGTGACCTACGAGCAGTACTTC.

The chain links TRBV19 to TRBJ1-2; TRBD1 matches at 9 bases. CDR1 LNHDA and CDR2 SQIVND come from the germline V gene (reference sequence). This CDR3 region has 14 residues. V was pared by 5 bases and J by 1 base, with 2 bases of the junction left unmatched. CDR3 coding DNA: TGTGCCAGTAGTCCGGGACAGGGTAACTATGGCTACACCTTC. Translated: CASSPGQGNYGYTF.

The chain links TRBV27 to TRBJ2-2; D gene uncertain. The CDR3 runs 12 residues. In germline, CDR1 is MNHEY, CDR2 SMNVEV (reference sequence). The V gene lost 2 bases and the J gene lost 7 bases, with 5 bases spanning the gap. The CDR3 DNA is TGTGCCAGCAGTTTACGGTACGGGGAGCTGTTTTTT. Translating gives CASSLRYGELFF.

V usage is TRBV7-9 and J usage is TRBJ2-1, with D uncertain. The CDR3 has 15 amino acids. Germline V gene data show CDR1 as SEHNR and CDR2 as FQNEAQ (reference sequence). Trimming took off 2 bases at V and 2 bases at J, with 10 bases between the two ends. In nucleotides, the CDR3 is TGTGCCAGCAGCTTATCCGAGATGACCTACAATGAGCAGTTCTTC. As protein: CASSLSEMTYNEQFF.

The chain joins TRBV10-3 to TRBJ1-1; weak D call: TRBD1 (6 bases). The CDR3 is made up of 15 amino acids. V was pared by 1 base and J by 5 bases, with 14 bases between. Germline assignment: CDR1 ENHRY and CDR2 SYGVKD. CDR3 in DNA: TGTGCCATCAGTGAGTTCGAGGGAGGGGGTACTGAAGCTTTCTTT. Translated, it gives CAISEFEGGGTEAFF.

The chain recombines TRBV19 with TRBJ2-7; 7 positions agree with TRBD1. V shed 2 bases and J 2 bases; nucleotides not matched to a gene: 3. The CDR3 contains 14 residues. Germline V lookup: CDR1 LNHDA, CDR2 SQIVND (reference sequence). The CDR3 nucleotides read TGTGCCAGTAGTATAAGGGACAGAGCCTACGAGCAGTACTTC. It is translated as CASSIRDRAYEQYF.

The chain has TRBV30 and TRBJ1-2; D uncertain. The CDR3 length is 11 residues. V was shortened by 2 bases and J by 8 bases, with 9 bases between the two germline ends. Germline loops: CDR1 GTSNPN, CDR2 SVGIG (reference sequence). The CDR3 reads CAWSTTGGYTF. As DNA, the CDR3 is TGTGCCTGGAGTACGACGGGAGGCTACACCTTC.

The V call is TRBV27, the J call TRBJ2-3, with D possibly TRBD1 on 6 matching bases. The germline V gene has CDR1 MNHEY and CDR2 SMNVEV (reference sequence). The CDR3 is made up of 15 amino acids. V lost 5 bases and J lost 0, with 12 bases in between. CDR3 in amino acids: CASSTYGTSTDTQYF. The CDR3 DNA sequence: TGTGCCAGCAGTACTTACGGGACAAGCACAGATACGCAGTATTTT.

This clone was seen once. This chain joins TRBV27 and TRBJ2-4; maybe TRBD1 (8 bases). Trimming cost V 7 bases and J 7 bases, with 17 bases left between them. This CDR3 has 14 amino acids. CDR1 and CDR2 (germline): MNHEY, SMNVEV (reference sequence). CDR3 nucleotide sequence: TGTGCCAGCACTGACGGACAGGGAGGGAACATTCAGTACTTC. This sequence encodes CASTDGQGGNIQYF.

In DNA, the CDR3 is TGTGCCTGGAGTGTGTACGGATACAATGAGCAGTTCTTC. This encodes CAWSVYGYNEQFF. V usage is TRBV30 and J usage is TRBJ2-1; no clear D. The CDR3 is 13 amino acids. Trimming removed 0 bases at V and 4 bases at J, with 7 bases between. The germline gives CDR1 GTSNPN, CDR2 SVGIG (reference sequence).

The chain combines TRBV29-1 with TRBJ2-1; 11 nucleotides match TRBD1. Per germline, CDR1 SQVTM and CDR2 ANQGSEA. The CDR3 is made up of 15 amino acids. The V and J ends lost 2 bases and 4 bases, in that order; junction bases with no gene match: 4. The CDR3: CSVERGTGGYNEQFF. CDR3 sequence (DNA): TGCAGCGTTGAAAGGGGGACAGGGGGATACAATGAGCAGTTCTTC.

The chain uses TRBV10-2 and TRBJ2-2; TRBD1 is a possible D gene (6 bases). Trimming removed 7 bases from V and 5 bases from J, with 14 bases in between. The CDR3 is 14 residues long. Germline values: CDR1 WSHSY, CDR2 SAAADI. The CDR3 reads CASMRTEKTGELFF. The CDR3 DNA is TGCGCCAGCATGAGGACAGAAAAGACCGGGGAGCTGTTTTTT.

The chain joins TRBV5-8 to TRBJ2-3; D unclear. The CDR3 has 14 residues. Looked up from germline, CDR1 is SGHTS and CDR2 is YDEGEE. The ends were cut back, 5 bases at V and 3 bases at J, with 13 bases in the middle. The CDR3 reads CASRERLQTDTQYF. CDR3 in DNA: TGTGCCAGCAGGGAAAGGCTGCAAACAGATACGCAGTATTTT.

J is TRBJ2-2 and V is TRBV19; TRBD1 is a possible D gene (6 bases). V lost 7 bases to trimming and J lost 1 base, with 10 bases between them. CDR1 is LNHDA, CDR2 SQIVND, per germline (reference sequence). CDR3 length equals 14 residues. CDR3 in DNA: TGTGCCAGTAAAACAGGGAGGAACACCGGGGAGCTGTTTTTT. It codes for CASKTGRNTGELFF.

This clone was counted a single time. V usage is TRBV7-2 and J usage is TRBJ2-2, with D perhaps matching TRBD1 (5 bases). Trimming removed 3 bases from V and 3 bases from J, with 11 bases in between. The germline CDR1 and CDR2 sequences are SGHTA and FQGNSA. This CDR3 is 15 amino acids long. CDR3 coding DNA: TGTGCCAGCAGCTTCCAGGGTACGGACACCGGGGAGCTGTTTTTT. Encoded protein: CASSFQGTDTGELFF.

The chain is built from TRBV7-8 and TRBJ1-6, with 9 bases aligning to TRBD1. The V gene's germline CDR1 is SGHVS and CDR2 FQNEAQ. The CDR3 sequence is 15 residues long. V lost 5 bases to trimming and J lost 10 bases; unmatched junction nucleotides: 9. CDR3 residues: CASSLWTGVKSPLHF. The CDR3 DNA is TGTGCCAGCAGCCTATGGACAGGGGTAAAATCACCCCTCCACTTT.

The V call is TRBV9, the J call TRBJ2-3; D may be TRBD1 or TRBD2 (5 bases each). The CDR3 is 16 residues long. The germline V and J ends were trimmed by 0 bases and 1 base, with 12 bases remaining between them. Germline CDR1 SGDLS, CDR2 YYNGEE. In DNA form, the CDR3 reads TGTGCCAGCAGCGTAGGGTCGGGGCTCGGCACAGATACGCAGTATTTT. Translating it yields CASSVGSGLGTDTQYF.

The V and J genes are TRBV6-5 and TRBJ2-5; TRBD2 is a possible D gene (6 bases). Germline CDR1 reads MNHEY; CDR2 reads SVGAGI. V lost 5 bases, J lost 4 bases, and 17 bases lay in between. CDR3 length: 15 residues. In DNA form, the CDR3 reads TGTGCCAGCAGTCTGGGGGGATCGGTAGGAGAGACCCAGTACTTC. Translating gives CASSLGGSVGETQYF.

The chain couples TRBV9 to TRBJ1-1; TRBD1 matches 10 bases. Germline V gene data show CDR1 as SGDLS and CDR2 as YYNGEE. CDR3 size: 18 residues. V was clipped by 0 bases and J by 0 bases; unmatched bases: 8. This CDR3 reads CASSVGGQGSKMNTEAFF. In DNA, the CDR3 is TGTGCCAGCAGCGTAGGGGGACAGGGGTCGAAGATGAACACTGAAGCTTTCTTT.

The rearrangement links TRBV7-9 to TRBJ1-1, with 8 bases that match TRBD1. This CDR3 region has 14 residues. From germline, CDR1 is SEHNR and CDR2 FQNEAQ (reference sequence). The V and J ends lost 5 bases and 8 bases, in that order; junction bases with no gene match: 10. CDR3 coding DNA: TGTGCCAGCAGCACAATGACAGGGGTCGGCGAAGCTTTCTTT. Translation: CASSTMTGVGEAFF.

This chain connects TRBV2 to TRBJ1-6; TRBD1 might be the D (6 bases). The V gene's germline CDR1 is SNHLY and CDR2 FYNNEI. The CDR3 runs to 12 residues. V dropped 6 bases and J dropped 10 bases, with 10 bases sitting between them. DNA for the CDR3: TGTGCCAGCAGGAACAGGGACTCACCCCTCCACTTT. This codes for CASRNRDSPLHF.

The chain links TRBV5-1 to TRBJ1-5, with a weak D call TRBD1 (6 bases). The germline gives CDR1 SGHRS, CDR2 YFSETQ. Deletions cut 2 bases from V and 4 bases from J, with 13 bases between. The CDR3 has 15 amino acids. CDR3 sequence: CASSFRGGQNQPQHF. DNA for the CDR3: TGCGCCAGCAGCTTTCGCGGGGGCCAAAATCAGCCCCAGCATTTT.

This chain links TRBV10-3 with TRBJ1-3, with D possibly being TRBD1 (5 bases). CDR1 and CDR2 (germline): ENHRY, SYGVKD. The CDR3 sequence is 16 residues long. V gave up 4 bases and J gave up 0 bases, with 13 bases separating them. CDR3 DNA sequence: TGTGCCATCAGTGGATCTACAGGTAGCTCTGGAAACACCATATATTTT. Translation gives CAISGSTGSSGNTIYF.

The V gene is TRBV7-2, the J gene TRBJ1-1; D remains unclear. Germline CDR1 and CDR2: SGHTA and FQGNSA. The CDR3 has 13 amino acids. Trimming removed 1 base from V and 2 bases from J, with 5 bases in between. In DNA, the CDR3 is TGTGCCAGCAGCTTAGGTTTTAACACTGAAGCTTTCTTT. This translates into CASSLGFNTEAFF. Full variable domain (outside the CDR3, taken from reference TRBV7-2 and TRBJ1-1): GAGVSQSPSNKVTEKGKDVELRCDPISGHTALYWYRQSLGQGLEFLIYFQGNSAPDKSGLPSDRFSAERTGGSVSTLTIQRTQQEDSAVYLCASSLGFNTEAFFGQGTRLTVV.